The 14 T cell receptor beta chains in this list originate from one sample, sequenced in a study of blood T cell repertoires in COVID-19. The protocol was immunoSEQ multiplex PCR, while the TCRdb copy is restricted to in-frame clones and leaves out a portion. Of a few hundred thousand clones in the sample, approximately 77% were seen once. The specimen sequenced was peripheral blood. The receptors derive from a woman aged 18-29 years with acute or convalescent COVID-19.

The V call is TRBV14, the J call TRBJ1-1, with 12 bases aligning to TRBD1. Germline V gene sequence: CDR1 SGHDN, CDR2 FVKESK. The CDR3 is 18 residues long. J lost 3 bases, V lost 1 base, and 9 bases had no gene match. CDR3 coding DNA: TGTGCCAGCAGCCAAGCTCGGGGACAGGGGGCGCGGGACACTGAAGCTTTCTTT. Protein sequence: CASSQARGQGARDTEAFF.

This sequence joins TRBV19 and TRBJ2-5, with TRBD1 as a possible D gene (5 bases). Germline V gene data show CDR1 as LNHDA and CDR2 as SQIVND (reference sequence). This CDR3 comprises 14 residues. V was pared by 5 bases and J by 5 bases, with 15 bases between. CDR3 coding DNA: TGTGCCAGTAGTTTAACAGGTTTCGGGGAGACCCAGTACTTC. This gives the protein CASSLTGFGETQYF.

This clone was observed a single time. The chain employs TRBV15 and TRBJ1-4, with 9 bases aligning to TRBD1. Germline CDR1 reads LNHNV; CDR2 reads YYDKDF (reference sequence). The CDR3 extends over 17 amino acids. Trimming removed 5 bases from V and 5 bases from J; junction bases left unmatched: 12. CDR3 residues: CATSRKRAGTGNEKLFF. The CDR3 DNA sequence: TGTGCCACCAGCCGAAAGCGAGCCGGGACAGGGAATGAAAAACTGTTTTTT.

This clone was found once. The V and J genes are TRBV4-3 and TRBJ1-4, with 10 bases aligning to TRBD1. The CDR3 contains 16 residues. With V trimmed by 2 bases and J by 6 bases, 6 bases remained unmatched. Germline V CDR1 and CDR2: LGHNA, YSLEER. CDR3: CASSQRQGARHEKLFF. CDR3 nucleotide sequence: TGCGCCAGCAGCCAACGACAGGGGGCCCGCCATGAAAAACTGTTTTTT.

This sequence joins TRBV18 and TRBJ2-1; the match to TRBD2 covers 10 bases. Germline CDR1 KGHSH, CDR2 LQKENI. The CDR3 spans 17 residues. With 5 bases clipped from V and 5 bases from J, the junction kept 12 bases outside the gene matches. CDR3 sequence: CASSFEFLLAGNNEQFF. The CDR3 DNA is TGTGCCAGCTCATTTGAGTTTCTACTAGCGGGAAACAATGAGCAGTTCTTC.

The chain couples TRBV5-1 to TRBJ2-7; possibly TRBD1 for D (6 bases). This CDR3 has 15 amino acids. Trimming shortened V by 4 bases and J by 0 bases, and 14 bases separated the two germline ends. CDR1 is SGHRS, CDR2 YFSETQ, per germline. CDR3 nucleotides: TGCGCCAGCAGCCCCACAGGGCCTATCTCCTACGAGCAGTACTTC. This encodes CASSPTGPISYEQYF.

The chain carries TRBV7-2 and TRBJ1-1; D is uncertain. V shed 7 bases and J shed 1 base, with 16 bases lying between them. The CDR3 spans 15 residues. Germline V lookup: CDR1 SGHTA, CDR2 FQGNSA. The CDR3 bases are TGTGCCAGCACCCCCCAGCCAACGGGGAACACTGAAGCTTTCTTT. Its translation: CASTPQPTGNTEAFF.

V usage is TRBV27 and J usage is TRBJ2-4; 11 bases align to TRBD2. The V and J ends lost 1 base and 0 bases, in that order; junction bases with no gene match: 20. The CDR3 contains 23 residues. Germline values: CDR1 MNHEY, CDR2 SMNVEV (reference sequence). DNA for the CDR3: TGTGCCAGCAGTTTATATTTCAGGGGTAAGGGACTAGCGGTCCCGCTAGCCAAAAACATTCAGTACTTC. This codes for CASSLYFRGKGLAVPLAKNIQYF.

This clone occurred many times. This sequence joins TRBV19 and TRBJ1-1, with D tentatively TRBD1 (5 bases). CDR3 length equals 13 residues. The V gene lost 5 bases and the J gene lost 9 bases, with 16 bases spanning the gap. Germline V gene lookup returns CDR1 LNHDA and CDR2 SQIVND (reference sequence). CDR3 DNA sequence: TGTGCCAGTAGTTCCGTGCAGGGTGGTAAAGCTTTCTTT. Translation: CASSSVQGGKAFF.

V usage is TRBV4-3 and J usage is TRBJ1-3, with D unresolved. The CDR3 covers 15 residues. Trimming stripped 2 bases from V and 0 bases from J, with 8 bases between. From germline, CDR1 is LGHNA and CDR2 YSLEER. CDR3 in amino acids: CASSQLLSSGNTIYF. The CDR3 coding sequence is TGCGCCAGCAGCCAATTGCTGAGCTCTGGAAACACCATATATTTT.

This clone was detected a few times. The chain employs TRBV25-1 and TRBJ2-5; 9 nucleotides agree with TRBD1. The CDR3 extends over 16 amino acids. Germline trimming cut 2 bases from V and 4 bases from J; bases unmatched to any gene: 8. Germline V gene lookup returns CDR1 MGHDK and CDR2 SYGVNS. The CDR3 spells CASSEDRTGVTETQYF. CDR3 bases: TGTGCCAGCAGTGAAGATAGGACAGGGGTAACAGAGACCCAGTACTTC.

This clone has just one count. The gene calls are TRBV7-9 and TRBJ2-2; D call uncertain. The CDR3 extends over 17 amino acids. V was cut by 5 bases and J by 0 bases, with 16 bases left in between. Germline-derived CDR1 and CDR2 are SEHNR and FQNEAQ (reference sequence). Here the CDR3 DNA reads TGTGCCAGCAGCCCCCGCCCTAGTCACGCGAACACCGGGGAGCTGTTTTTT. Residues: CASSPRPSHANTGELFF.

This clone appeared a few times. The V gene is TRBV30, the J gene TRBJ2-5; 7 bases are shared with TRBD1. V lost 0 bases and J lost 4; bases outside the gene matches: 8. The CDR3 is 15 residues long. CDR1 and CDR2 from the germline V gene are GTSNPN and SVGIG (reference sequence). CDR3 loop: CAWSVVGTDPETQYF. The CDR3 nucleotides read TGTGCCTGGAGTGTAGTTGGGACAGACCCAGAGACCCAGTACTTC.

This chain joins TRBV30 and TRBJ1-3; D gene ambiguous. Per the germline V gene, CDR1 is GTSNPN and CDR2 is SVGIG (reference sequence). This CDR3 comprises 16 residues. V lost 3 bases and J 0 bases, leaving 15 bases between the germline ends. The CDR3: CAWRSLSEYSGNTIYF. The DNA for the CDR3 is TGTGCCTGGAGGTCCCTCTCAGAATACTCTGGAAACACCATATATTTT.